The next 20 T cell receptor beta chains were all read from a single sample in a study of T cell responses to AZD1222 COVID-19 vaccine. The repertoire was sequenced with immunoSEQ multiplex PCR; TCRdb's copy has only in-frame clones and lacks some. The sample has about 100,000 clones; nearly 95% are singletons. This specimen consisted of peripheral blood, obtained on day 0 of AZD1222 vaccination. Every receptor here comes from an adult in good health.

This chain links TRBV5-4 with TRBJ2-3; the D gene could be TRBD1 or TRBD2 (7 bases each). The CDR3 spans 14 residues. The ends were cut back, 0 bases at V and 6 bases at J, with 11 bases in the middle. Germline lookup yields CDR1 SGHNT and CDR2 YYREEE (reference sequence). CDR3 DNA sequence: TGTGCCAGCAGCTTGGATCAGGGGGGGGATACGCAGTATTTT. Translating it yields CASSLDQGGDTQYF.

V is TRBV18 and J is TRBJ1-2, with 7 nucleotides matching TRBD1. This CDR3 has 16 amino acids. After removal of 3 bases from V and 2 bases from J, the junction contained 9 bases not matched to a gene. Germline CDR1 is KGHSH and CDR2 is LQKENI. CDR3 coding DNA: TGTGCCAGCTCACCGAGTGGAGGGGGCGCGAACTATGGCTACACCTTC. Amino acids: CASSPSGGGANYGYTF.

This chain links TRBV2 with TRBJ1-6; D gene ambiguous. The germline gives CDR1 SNHLY, CDR2 FYNNEI. The CDR3 spans 15 residues. V lost 4 bases, J lost 4 bases, and 11 bases lay in between. CDR3 sequence reads: CASSVWAAYNSPLHF. CDR3 DNA: TGTGCCAGCAGTGTGTGGGCAGCTTATAATTCACCCCTCCACTTT.

The rearrangement links TRBV2 to TRBJ2-3, with D perhaps matching TRBD2 (6 bases). The CDR3 totals 16 residues. Per the germline V gene, CDR1 is SNHLY and CDR2 is FYNNEI. With 0 bases removed from V and 0 bases from J, the gap between germline ends came to 10 bases. CDR3 sequence reads: CASSEASGSSTDTQYF. The CDR3 DNA is TGTGCCAGCAGTGAAGCTAGCGGATCTAGCACAGATACGCAGTATTTT.

This clone was picked up one time. The chain uses TRBV3-1 (or the pseudogene TRBV3-2) and TRBJ1-2; D call uncertain. Between the trimmed V and J ends, which lost 4 bases and 4 bases, there was a span of 13 bases. The V gene's germline CDR1 is LGHDT and CDR2 YNNKEL (reference sequence). The CDR3 length is 14 residues. CDR3 sequence (DNA): TGTGCCAGCAGCCCCCTTGAGGCTTTCTATGGCTACACCTTC. It is translated as CASSPLEAFYGYTF.

V and J are TRBV7-3 and TRBJ1-1, with no clear D. Per germline, CDR1 SGHTA and CDR2 FQGTGA. The length of the CDR3 is 13 residues. Trimming pared 1 base from V and 1 base from J, leaving 4 bases between. CDR3 nucleotide sequence: TGTGCCAGCAGCTTAAAACAGAACACTGAAGCTTTCTTT. Its translation: CASSLKQNTEAFF.

This chain joins TRBV18 and TRBJ1-2; D gene uncertain. The CDR3 totals 14 residues. V was clipped by 2 bases and J by 8 bases, with 15 bases between them. Germline V CDR1 and CDR2: KGHSH, LQKENI. CDR3 DNA sequence: TGTGCCAGCTCACCAGCGTCAGATAACGTGGGCTACACCTTC. Translation gives CASSPASDNVGYTF.

V is TRBV19 and J is TRBJ2-5; perhaps D is TRBD1 or TRBD2 (5 bases each). The CDR3 loop spans 15 amino acids. CDR1 is LNHDA and CDR2 is SQIVND in the germline V gene (reference sequence). The V end was cut by 5 bases, the J end by 1 base, with 14 bases between. CDR3 residues: CASSVNYGTQETQYF. The CDR3 DNA follows: TGTGCCAGTAGTGTAAACTACGGGACCCAAGAGACCCAGTACTTC.

The rearrangement uses TRBV6-2 or TRBV6-3 and TRBJ2-5, with a possible D match to TRBD1 (7 bases). Trimming cost V 4 bases and J 2 bases, with 14 bases left between them. CDR3 size: 15 residues. Germline V lookup: CDR1 MNHEY, CDR2 SVGEGT. CDR3 DNA sequence: TGTGCCAGCAGTTCCAGGGGGGCGGGACAAGAGACCCAGTACTTC. Residues: CASSSRGAGQETQYF.

The genes are TRBV27 and TRBJ2-7; D unclear. Per the germline V gene, CDR1 is MNHEY and CDR2 is SMNVEV (reference sequence). The CDR3 extends over 12 amino acids. V lost 7 bases and J lost 0, with 7 bases in between. CDR3 protein: CASKGFSYEQYF. CDR3 DNA: TGTGCCAGCAAGGGTTTCTCCTACGAGCAGTACTTC.

This clone was observed a single time. The rearrangement links TRBV5-6 to TRBJ2-1; D call uncertain. The CDR3 length is 14 residues. Trimming cost V 0 bases and J 4 bases, with 8 bases left between them. Germline V CDR1 and CDR2: SGHDT, YYEEEE. The CDR3 DNA reads TGTGCCAGCAGCTTGGTCGTTACTTACAATGAGCAGTTCTTC. Amino acid sequence: CASSLVVTYNEQFF.

The rearrangement joins TRBV27 to TRBJ1-1, with 7 bases matching TRBD1. Looked up from germline, CDR1 is MNHEY and CDR2 is SMNVEV (reference sequence). The CDR3 spans 14 residues. The V gene end was trimmed by 3 bases and the J gene end by 4 bases; junction bases not matched to a gene: 5. CDR3 in amino acids: CASSFFQGGTEAFF. The CDR3 DNA sequence: TGTGCCAGCAGTTTCTTTCAGGGGGGCACTGAAGCTTTCTTT.

V is TRBV3-1 (or the pseudogene TRBV3-2) and J is TRBJ2-3; D is undetermined. Trimming shortened V by 1 base and J by 6 bases, and 8 bases separated the two germline ends. CDR1 LGHDT and CDR2 YNNKEL come from the germline V gene (reference sequence). The CDR3 runs 13 residues. CDR3 region: CASSQVLGDTQYF. The CDR3 DNA is TGTGCCAGCAGCCAAGTATTGGGGGATACGCAGTATTTT.

This rearrangement joins TRBV7-3 to TRBJ1-6; weak D call: TRBD1 (6 bases). Germline assignment: CDR1 SGHTA and CDR2 FQGTGA. The CDR3 consists of 14 residues. Trimming stripped 3 bases from V and 10 bases from J, with 13 bases between. The CDR3 region has the DNA TGTGCCAGCAGCTTGGGACATTTAGCCTCACCCCTCCACTTT. Protein sequence: CASSLGHLASPLHF. Full variable domain (remainder filled in from reference TRBV7-3 and TRBJ1-6): GAGVSQTPSNKVTEKGKYVELRCDPISGHTALYWYRQSLGQGPEFLIYFQGTGAADDSGLPNDRFFAVRPEGSVSTLKIQRTERGDSAVYLCASSLGHLASPLHFGNGTRLTVT.

V is TRBV2 and J is TRBJ2-7; D uncertain. In germline, CDR1 is SNHLY, CDR2 FYNNEI. Trimming shortened V by 3 bases and J by 0 bases, and 12 bases separated the two germline ends. This CDR3 comprises 15 residues. The CDR3 DNA follows: TGTGCCAGCAGTGATAATGGCTATAGCTCCTACGAGCAGTACTTC. Residues: CASSDNGYSSYEQYF.

This chain links TRBV28 with TRBJ1-2, with 7 bases aligning to TRBD1. The CDR3 runs to 13 residues. With V trimmed by 5 bases and J by 6 bases, 6 bases remained unmatched. Germline CDR1 and CDR2: MDHEN and SYDVKM. CDR3 region: CASSPGTAHGYTF. The CDR3 nucleotides read TGTGCCAGCAGTCCCGGGACAGCCCATGGCTACACCTTC.

Regarding this clone: The same CDR3 is also encoded by other DNA sequences in this sample. V usage is TRBV20-1 and J usage is TRBJ2-7; no firm D call. V lost 0 bases and J lost 2, with 2 bases in between. Germline V gives CDR1 DFQATT, CDR2 SNEGSKA (reference sequence). The CDR3 contains 11 residues. CDR3 amino acids: CSARDPYEQYF. Written as DNA, the CDR3 is TGCAGTGCTAGAGATCCCTACGAGCAGTACTTC.

This chain links TRBV19 with TRBJ2-7; D uncertain. Between the trimmed V and J ends, which lost 9 bases and 0 bases, there was a span of 18 bases. The germline V gene encodes CDR1 LNHDA and CDR2 SQIVND (reference sequence). This CDR3 spans 15 amino acids. The CDR3 nucleotides read TGTGCCAGCGGCATCTGGGGTCGGAACTCCTACGAGCAGTACTTC. It is translated as CASGIWGRNSYEQYF.

This rearrangement joins TRBV29-1 to TRBJ1-3; 7 positions agree with TRBD1. Germline-derived CDR1 and CDR2 are SQVTM and ANQGSEA. There are 15 residues in the CDR3. V was pared by 5 bases and J by 7 bases, with 14 bases of the junction left unmatched. The CDR3 reads CSVQGGSRGSNTIYF. CDR3 nucleotide sequence: TGCAGCGTTCAGGGGGGTAGCAGGGGGAGTAACACCATATATTTT.

This chain uses TRBV6-6 with TRBJ2-5; 13 bases match TRBD2. The CDR3 has 14 residues. The trim removed 0 bases at V and 9 bases at J, leaving 1 base unmatched. In germline, CDR1 is MNHNY, CDR2 SVGAGI (reference sequence). The CDR3: CASSYSGTSGAQYF. DNA of the CDR3: TGTGCCAGCAGTTACTCCGGGACTAGCGGGGCCCAGTACTTC.